These T cell receptor beta chains were read from a single sample in a study of blood T cell repertoires in COVID-19. Here immunoSEQ multiplex PCR was the method, and the copy in TCRdb shows in-frame clones only, minus some. The data contain some 270,000 clones, about 91% of them singletons. The specimen sequenced was peripheral blood. Receptors were obtained from a woman between 35 and 50 years old who had recovered from COVID-19. Each CDR3 is given with its conserved first and last residue.

>TRBV29-1
CSVATDSYNEQFF
>TRBV3-1/TRBV3-2
CASSQDRVRTEAFF
>TRBV7-9
CASSLGVSGLTYNEQFF
>TRBV11-2
CASSSFLGLTKEAFF
>TRBV11-3
CASSLGGGDFTGELFF
>TRBV19
CASSTASGVLEQFF
>TRBV6-5
CASSPAQGSGNTIYF
>TRBV7-2
CASSSRPGWEQFF
>TRBV30
CAWSPRDSPNTGELFF
>TRBV6-6
CASSYGQGRDYNEQFF
>TRBV28
CASSLGGATNEKLFF
>TRBV4-1
CASSQVQGGDDEQYF
>TRBV7-9
CASSLDSGSNSPLHF
>TRBV5-1
CASGQGAGPQETQYF
>TRBV27
CASSPRTGNEQYF
>TRBV7-2
CASSLASGNTIYF
>TRBV9
CASSLEDGTGFQYGYTF
>TRBV18
CASSRSGADTGELFF
>TRBV27
CASSGTSGSWQETQYF
>TRBV28
CASSASGTPATNEKLFF
>TRBV7-9
CASSLVAGTGVSPLHF
>TRBV15
CATSREGGLYNEQFF
>TRBV19
CASSMDSYEQYF
>TRBV27
CASSLSPGQGAFF
>TRBV12-3/TRBV12-4
CASSSRVRYEQYF
>TRBV19
CASSIDDGRVGSHEPSNYGYTF
>TRBV11-2
CASSENRFSSYNEQFF
>TRBV5-1
CASAGQGNTGELFF
>TRBV4-1
CASSQAGGINEKLFF
>TRBV30
CAWRLQGQTNEKLFF
>TRBV2
CASSWQGGTEAFF
>TRBV25-1
CASSDTGFGELFF
>TRBV28
CASLPPGGNTIYF
>TRBV14
CASSQAFHEQFF
>TRBV6-5
CATRGSSGSRETQYF
>TRBV29-1
CSVQTRRDTDTQYF
>TRBV5-1
CASSLALLDGEETQYF
>TRBV3-1/TRBV3-2
CASSQGLAEVYEQFF
>TRBV9
CASSSPVTDMNTEAFF
>TRBV9
CASSVGSSLSTDTQYF
>TRBV5-1
CASSLVPTGTPGGGYTF
>TRBV28
CASSPSRGLLEKLFF
>TRBV28
CASSITERGYTF
>TRBV2
CASTVVVQGSNGYGYTF
>TRBV28
CASRTGTGGVYEQYF
>TRBV5-4
CASSPWTAGANVLTF
>TRBV19
CAHKPPEGGGQPQHF
>TRBV5-5
CASSFRSSTGEFLYEQYF
>TRBV9
CASSVGGAGELFF
>TRBV18
CASSPLTGSQETQYF
>TRBV3-1/TRBV3-2
CASNLASSYEQYF
>TRBV5-4
CASRVTGGETQYF
>TRBV28
CASNSGNYSPLHF
>TRBV29-1
CSVGQGSNNEKLFF
>TRBV15
CATLNRGHEKLFF
>TRBV7-6
CASSRVSGSYNEQFF
>TRBV30
CACGTGVNEQFF
>TRBV6-5
CASSFQGDNSPLHF
>TRBV3-1/TRBV3-2
CASSQEGTQETQYF